The clone carrying this TCR beta chain appeared many times. One end of the junction fails to match germline, which may point to a read error. This sample was taken from a study of T-cell reconstitution after alpha-beta-depleted transplantation in children. CDR3 length equals 13 residues. Unique molecular identifiers were incorporated during preparation of the TCRbeta library. TCRdb independently ran MiXCR on the PCR reads; one entry per CDR3 protein. Of some 340,000 distinct CDR3 sequences in the sample, 10% are singletons; the top ten hold around 2.5%. This material consisted of PBMCs from the stem cell graft donor, taken from the stem cell graft. J is TRBJ2-1 and V is TRBV12-3 or TRBV12-4; 10 nucleotides line up with TRBD2. The clonotype comes from a human donor who donated a stem cell graft to a child with acute lymphoblastic leukemia. The CDR3 DNA follows: TGCGCCAGCAGCTCCGGGACTAGCGATGAGCAGTTCTTC. It codes for CASSSGTSDEQFF.